Sequencing of this TCR beta chain was carried out in a study of CD8 T cells in ankylosing spondylitis. With regard to this clonotype: Antigen specificity is unknown.

In TCRdb, the 5' RACE reads were re-called with MiXCR into one record per CDR3 protein. The sample shows approximately 550,000 distinct CDR3 sequences, about 13% of them seen only once. Germline V gives CDR1 SGHDT, CDR2 YYEEEE. V was trimmed by 4 bases and J by 10 bases, leaving 15 bases between them. This CDR3 has 13 amino acids. Findings of the study overall: A motif in TCR beta, a set of 8 or 9 highly homologous variants, appeared characteristic of ankylosing spondylitis blood.

This TCR derives from a male donor with ankylosing spondylitis. The sequenced sample consisted of blood, either unsorted or a sorted T cell fraction (not recorded which). J is TRBJ2-1 and V is TRBV5-6; D is uncertain. CDR3 protein: CASSQPSSSEQFF. CDR3 nucleotide sequence: TGTGCCAGCAGCCAACCCTCGTCCAGCGAGCAGTTCTTC.